Listed here are 19 T cell receptor beta chains from one sample, sequenced in a study of beta chain features in type 1 diabetes (dated by TCRdb to 2016 to 2019). These receptors lack a known antigen. What the work shows at the level of the full study, not this receptor alone: In all four CD4+ subsets, TCRB CDR3 length was moderately but significantly shorter in type 1 diabetes patients.

The receptor library was made with the immunoSEQ multiplex PCR assay. The High Capacity cDNA Reverse Transcription Kit was used to reverse transcribe all of the isolated RNA, meaning that expressed TCRB transcripts were what got sequenced. TCRdb took this table from immuneACCESS and kept in-frame rearrangements with V and J called. Such tables lack part of the clones; where checked against another copy, unresolved V genes explain under half of the gap, and the rest is unexplained. The sample table holds about 150,000 clones, of which 9% were seen once. Together, the top ten hold under 0.75% of the sample. The sample was central memory CD4+ T cells from blood. Source of these receptors: a woman in her thirties with type 1 diabetes.

V and J are TRBV10-3 and TRBJ2-1, with 8 nucleotides matching TRBD2. V lost 2 bases and J lost 1; bases outside the gene matches: 1. Germline assignment: CDR1 ENHRY and CDR2 SYGVKD. The CDR3 totals 15 residues. The CDR3 nucleotides are TGTGCCATCAGTGAGCGGGAGGGTTCCTACAATGAGCAGTTCTTC. Translated, it gives CAISEREGSYNEQFF.

This rearrangement joins TRBV29-1 to TRBJ1-1; 7 nucleotides match TRBD1. CDR1 is SQVTM and CDR2 is ANQGSEA in the germline V gene. The V and J ends lost 3 bases and 0 bases, in that order; junction bases with no gene match: 4. There are 14 residues in the CDR3. CDR3: CSVDPTGVNTEAFF. The CDR3 bases are TGCAGCGTTGACCCTACAGGGGTGAACACTGAAGCTTTCTTT.

This clone was seen more than once but under ten times. The chain has TRBV29-1 and TRBJ2-3, with 7 bases lining up with TRBD1. The V and J ends lost 4 bases and 1 base, in that order; junction bases with no gene match: 8. This CDR3 has 15 residues. Germline CDR1 SQVTM, CDR2 ANQGSEA. The CDR3 loop is CSVGGQLLGTDTQYF. The DNA of the CDR3 is TGCAGCGTTGGGGGACAGCTTCTTGGCACAGATACGCAGTATTTT.

The V call is TRBV10-3, the J call TRBJ2-5; D unclear. CDR3 length: 14 amino acids. Germline CDR1 and CDR2: ENHRY and SYGVKD. Trimming took 0 bases from V and 2 from J, leaving 7 bases between them. CDR3 region: CAISESLIQETQYF. In DNA, the CDR3 is TGTGCCATCAGTGAGTCACTGATTCAAGAGACCCAGTACTTC.

In this sample, this clone turned up a few times. V and J are TRBV25-1 and TRBJ2-3, with D unclear. The germline gives CDR1 MGHDK, CDR2 SYGVNS. Deletions cut 6 bases from V and 4 bases from J, with 11 bases between. The CDR3 extends over 13 amino acids. The CDR3 spells CASSTTSSDTQYF. DNA for the CDR3: TGTGCCAGCAGCACCACGAGCTCAGATACGCAGTATTTT.

The chain is built from TRBV28 and TRBJ2-1; TRBD1 matches 9 bases. The CDR3 has 14 residues. Germline lookup yields CDR1 MDHEN and CDR2 SYDVKM. With 7 bases clipped from V and 8 bases from J, the junction kept 9 bases outside the gene matches. DNA of the CDR3: TGTGCCAGCATCGGCCTGGGACAGGGAGATGAGCAGTTCTTC. Protein product: CASIGLGQGDEQFF. Full variable domain (remainder filled in from reference TRBV28 and TRBJ2-1): DVKVTQSSRYLVKRTGEKVFLECVQDMDHENMFWYRQDPGLGLRLIYFSYDVKMKEKGDIPEGYSVSREKKERFSLILESASTNQTSMYLCASIGLGQGDEQFFGPGTRLTVL.

This clone was observed a few times. The V gene is TRBV25-1, the J gene TRBJ2-5, with D maybe TRBD2 (5 bases). This CDR3 has 14 amino acids. Trimming cost V 3 bases and J 3 bases, with 11 bases left between them. The germline V gene encodes CDR1 MGHDK and CDR2 SYGVNS. The CDR3 protein is CASSEASGKETQYF. The CDR3 bases are TGTGCCAGCAGTGAGGCCAGCGGTAAAGAGACCCAGTACTTC.

CDR3 amino acids: CASSPSGGETQYF. CDR3 DNA: TGTGCCAGCAGCCCCTCTGGCGGAGAGACCCAGTACTTC. The chain is built from TRBV5-4 and TRBJ2-5; D remains ambiguous. The length of the CDR3 is 13 residues. Trimming cost V 4 bases and J 4 bases, with 11 bases left between them. The germline gives CDR1 SGHNT, CDR2 YYREEE (reference sequence).

This clone appeared a few times. This rearrangement joins TRBV20-1 to TRBJ2-7, with D possibly TRBD1 on 6 matching bases. The CDR3 is 11 residues long. Germline V gene data show CDR1 as DFQATT and CDR2 as SNEGSKA (reference sequence). Deletions cut 6 bases from V and 9 bases from J, with 15 bases between. The CDR3 loop reads CSASFRGGQYF. CDR3 nucleotide sequence: TGCAGTGCCTCCTTCAGGGGTGGGCAGTACTTC.

For this clone: An end of the junction does not agree with germline; a read error may underlie this. This chain links TRBV5-1 with TRBJ2-1, with 10 bases matching TRBD2. From germline, CDR1 is SGHRS and CDR2 YFSETQ. The CDR3 is 12 residues long. The CDR3 sequence: CASSSSLAGEVF. The CDR3 nucleotides read TGCGCCAGCAGCTCTTCTCTAGCGGGAGAGGTCTTC.

The chain uses TRBV5-1 and TRBJ2-7, with D tentatively TRBD1 (5 bases). This CDR3 is built from 13 residues. From germline, CDR1 is SGHRS and CDR2 YFSETQ. Trimming took 1 base from V and 4 from J, leaving 9 bases between them. The CDR3 nucleotides are TGCGCCAGCAGCTTGAACAGGCTATACGAGCAGTACTTC. It specifies CASSLNRLYEQYF. The entire variable domain, with the rest obtained from reference TRBV5-1 and TRBJ2-7, is as follows: KAGVTQTPRYLIKTRGQQVTLSCSPISGHRSVSWYQQTPGQGLQFLFEYFSETQRNKGNFPGRFSGRQFSNSRSEMNVSTLELGDSALYLCASSLNRLYEQYFGPGTRLTVT.

The chain recombines TRBV4-1 with TRBJ1-4, with a tentative D call TRBD1 (5 bases). Germline V gene lookup returns CDR1 MGHRA and CDR2 YSYEKL. The CDR3 has 17 amino acids. Trimming pared 0 bases from V and 6 bases from J, leaving 17 bases between. CDR3 DNA sequence: TGCGCCAGCAGCCAAGAGGGTCTGGGGGGTTCGCATGAAAAACTGTTTTTT. It yields the protein CASSQEGLGGSHEKLFF.

There are a few counts of this clone. The chain links TRBV7-2 to TRBJ2-7; possible D gene TRBD2, 6 bases. The germline gives CDR1 SGHTA, CDR2 FQGNSA. The CDR3 runs to 13 residues. V lost 5 bases and J 6 bases, leaving 14 bases between the germline ends. CDR3 bases: TGTGCCAGCAGCCTCAGCTGGAGGGGCGAGCAGTACTTC. Translating it yields CASSLSWRGEQYF.

This clone was found a few times. The genes are TRBV28 and TRBJ1-3; D may be TRBD1 (5 bases). V was shortened by 6 bases and J by 0 bases, with 12 bases between the two germline ends. There are 15 residues in the CDR3. Germline lookup yields CDR1 MDHEN and CDR2 SYDVKM. The CDR3 DNA sequence: TGTGCCAGCAGAGGGGCGGAGAGCTCTGGAAACACCATATATTTT. It specifies CASRGAESSGNTIYF.

The chain is built from TRBV7-6 and TRBJ1-3; 7 bases fit TRBD1. The CDR3 loop spans 13 amino acids. With 5 bases clipped from V and 11 bases from J, the junction kept 9 bases outside the gene matches. Per germline, CDR1 SGHVS and CDR2 FNYEAQ. CDR3 amino acids: CASSLTGVDAIYF. The CDR3 DNA follows: TGTGCCAGCAGCCTTACAGGGGTGGACGCCATATATTTT.

The J gene is TRBJ2-1, the V gene TRBV15; 10 bases fit TRBD2. Losses at the gene ends were 0 bases for V and 8 bases for J; bases not matched to a gene: 7. The CDR3 has 16 residues. Germline V lookup: CDR1 LNHNV, CDR2 YYDKDF (reference sequence). CDR3 loop: CATSRDRSSGSYEQFF. In DNA form, the CDR3 reads TGTGCCACCAGCAGAGATCGGTCTAGCGGGAGCTATGAGCAGTTCTTC. The whole variable domain, remainder taken from reference TRBV15 and TRBJ2-1, is DAMVIQNPRYQVTQFGKPVTLSCSQTLNHNVMYWYQQKSSQAPKLLFHYYDKDFNNEADTPDNFQSRRPNTSFCFLDIRSPGLGDTAMYLCATSRDRSSGSYEQFFGPGTRLTVL.

The gene calls are TRBV5-1 and TRBJ1-2, with D maybe TRBD1 (5 bases). Germline V gene lookup returns CDR1 SGHRS and CDR2 YFSETQ. The CDR3 sequence is 14 residues long. V gave up 0 bases and J gave up 5 bases, with 11 bases separating them. CDR3 region: CASSLDLGRYGYTF. CDR3 bases: TGCGCCAGCAGCTTGGATCTGGGGCGGTATGGCTACACCTTC.

The table lists this clone with a few counts. The chain combines TRBV4-3 with TRBJ2-1, with D hard to call. The germline CDR1 and CDR2 sequences are LGHNA and YSLEER. Trimming removed 2 bases at V and 5 bases at J, with 7 bases between. This CDR3 contains 13 residues. CDR3 in amino acids: CASSQKSNNEQFF. The CDR3 DNA reads TGCGCCAGCAGCCAAAAGAGTAACAATGAGCAGTTCTTC.

This clone came up a few times. DNA for the CDR3: TGTGCCTGGAACCGGGACAGGGGCTACAATGAGCAGTTCTTC. It yields the protein CAWNRDRGYNEQFF. The rearrangement links TRBV30 to TRBJ2-1; 10 bases are a match to TRBD1. This CDR3 is built from 14 residues. The germline CDR1 and CDR2 sequences are GTSNPN and SVGIG (reference sequence). The trim removed 4 bases at V and 3 bases at J, leaving 3 bases unmatched.